This T cell receptor beta chain is from a study of OX40 agonist ivuxolimab in advanced cancers. The protocol was immunoSEQ multiplex PCR, while the TCRdb copy is restricted to in-frame clones and leaves out a portion. The sample has approximately 94,000 clones, roughly 90% seen once. CDR3 length: 15 residues. Germline assignment: CDR1 MNHEY and CDR2 SMNVEV (reference sequence). Trimming pared 6 bases from V and 2 bases from J, leaving 13 bases between. Source: CD4+ or CD8+ T cells sorted from blood, taken in a trial of the OX40 agonist ivuxolimab. The chain uses TRBV27 and TRBJ2-2; a possible D gene is TRBD2 (6 bases). The sequence derives from an adult with an advanced solid tumor such as melanoma, head and neck, liver or kidney cancer. CDR3 in DNA: TGTGCCAGCAGCCCGGGACTTCGAAACACCGGGGAGCTGTTTTTT. It translates to CASSPGLRNTGELFF.